Reported below is one T cell receptor (beta chain). Antigen specificity is unknown. The data were obtained in a study of CD8 T cells in Susac syndrome. Study-wide background: Patients with Susac syndrome were, at the time of blood collection, therapy-naive, maintained on corticosteroids, or maintained on intravenous immunoglobulin alone. Study-wide findings and caveats: Maximal CD8+ clonal expansion in Susac was observed within TEMRA cells and among active patients.

RNA, at about 0.45 to 1 ug, was reverse transcribed with random hexamers. By means of immunoSEQ multiplex PCR, TCR beta CDR3 spanning 54 Vbeta and 13 Jbeta underwent amplification. TCRdb reanalysed the immunoSEQ multiplex PCR reads using MiXCR and keeps one entry per CDR3 protein. The table shows under 200,000 distinct CDR3 sequences, with approximately 95% occurring only once. Trimming pared 2 bases from V and 2 bases from J, leaving 11 bases between. The germline V gene encodes CDR1 SGHRS and CDR2 YFSETQ. The CDR3 runs to 14 residues. TEMRA cells were FACS-enriched, with CD8+ and CD4+ T cells isolated negatively.

The sequencing input was CD8+ T cells from PBMCs. The genes are TRBV5-1 and TRBJ2-7; tentatively, D is TRBD2 (6 bases). The clonotype was recovered from a human donor with Susac syndrome. The CDR3 loop reads CASSFGLAPYEQYF. CDR3 DNA sequence: TGCGCCAGCAGCTTTGGGCTAGCGCCCTACGAGCAGTACTTC.